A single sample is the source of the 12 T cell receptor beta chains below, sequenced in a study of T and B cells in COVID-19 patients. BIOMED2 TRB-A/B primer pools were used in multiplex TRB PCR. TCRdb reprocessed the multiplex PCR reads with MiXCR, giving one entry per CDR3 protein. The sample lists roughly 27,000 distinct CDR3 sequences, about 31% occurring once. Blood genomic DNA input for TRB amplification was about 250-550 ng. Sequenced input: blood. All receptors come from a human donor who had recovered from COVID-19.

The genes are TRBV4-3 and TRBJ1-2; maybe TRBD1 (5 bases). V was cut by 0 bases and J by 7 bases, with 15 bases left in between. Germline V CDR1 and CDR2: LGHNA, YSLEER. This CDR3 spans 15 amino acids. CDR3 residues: CASSQDGGTAFGYTF. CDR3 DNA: TGCGCCAGCAGCCAAGATGGGGGGACTGCTTTTGGCTACACCTTC.

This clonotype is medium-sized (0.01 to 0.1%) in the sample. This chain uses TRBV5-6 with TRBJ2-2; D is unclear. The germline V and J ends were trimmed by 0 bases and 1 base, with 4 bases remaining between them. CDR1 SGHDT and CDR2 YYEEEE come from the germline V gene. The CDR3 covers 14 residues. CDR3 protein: CASSLAGNTGELFF. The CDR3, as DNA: TGTGCCAGCAGCTTGGCCGGGAACACCGGGGAGCTGTTTTTT.

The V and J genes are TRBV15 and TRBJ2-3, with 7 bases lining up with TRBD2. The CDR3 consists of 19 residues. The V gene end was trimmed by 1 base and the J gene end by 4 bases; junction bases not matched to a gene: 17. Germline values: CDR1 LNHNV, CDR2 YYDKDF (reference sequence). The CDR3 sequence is CATSRVRPLVAGAPDTQYF. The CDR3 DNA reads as TGTGCCACCAGCAGAGTTCGCCCTTTAGTGGCGGGAGCGCCAGATACGCAGTATTTT.

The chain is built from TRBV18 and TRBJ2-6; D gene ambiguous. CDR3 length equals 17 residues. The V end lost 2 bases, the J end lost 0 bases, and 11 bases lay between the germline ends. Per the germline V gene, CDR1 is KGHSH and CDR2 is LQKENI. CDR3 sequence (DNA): TGTGCCAGCTCACCAGGGCTCCTTTACTCTGGGGCCAACGTCCTGACTTTC. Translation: CASSPGLLYSGANVLTF. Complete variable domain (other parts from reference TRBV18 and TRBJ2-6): NAGVMQNPRHLVRRRGQEARLRCSPMKGHSHVYWYRQLPEEGLKFMVYLQKENIIDESGMPKERFSAEFPKEGPSILRIQQVVRGDSAAYFCASSPGLLYSGANVLTFGAGSRLTVL.

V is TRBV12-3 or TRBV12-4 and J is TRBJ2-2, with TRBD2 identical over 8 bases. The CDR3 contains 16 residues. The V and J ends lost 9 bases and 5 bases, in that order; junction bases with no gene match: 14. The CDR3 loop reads CASKRKAGAATGELFF. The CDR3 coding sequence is TGTGCCAGTAAAAGAAAAGCGGGGGCCGCAACCGGGGAGCTGTTTTTT.

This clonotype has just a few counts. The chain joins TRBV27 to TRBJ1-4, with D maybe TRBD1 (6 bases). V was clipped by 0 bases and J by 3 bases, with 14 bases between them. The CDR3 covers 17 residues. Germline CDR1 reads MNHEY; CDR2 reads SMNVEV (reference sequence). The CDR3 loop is CASSLSTGALANEKLFF. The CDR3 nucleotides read TGTGCCAGCAGTTTATCTACGGGGGCGCTTGCTAATGAAAAACTGTTTTTT.

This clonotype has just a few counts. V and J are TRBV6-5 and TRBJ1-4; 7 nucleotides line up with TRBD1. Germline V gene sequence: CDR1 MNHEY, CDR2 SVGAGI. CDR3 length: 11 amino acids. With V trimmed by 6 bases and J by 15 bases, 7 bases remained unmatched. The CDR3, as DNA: TGTGCCAGCAGACTCGGGACAGAGTTGTTTTTT. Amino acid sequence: CASRLGTELFF.

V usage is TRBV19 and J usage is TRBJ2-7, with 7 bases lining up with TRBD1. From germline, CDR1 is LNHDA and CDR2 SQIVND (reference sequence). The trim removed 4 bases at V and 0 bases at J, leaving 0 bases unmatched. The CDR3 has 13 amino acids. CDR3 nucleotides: TGTGCCAGTAGTAGGGACAGCTCCTACGAGCAGTACTTC. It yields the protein CASSRDSSYEQYF.

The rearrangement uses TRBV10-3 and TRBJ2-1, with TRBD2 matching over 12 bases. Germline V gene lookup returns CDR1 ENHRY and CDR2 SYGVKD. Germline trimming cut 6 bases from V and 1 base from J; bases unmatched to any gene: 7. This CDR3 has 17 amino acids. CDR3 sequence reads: CAIRTTSGSGSYNEQFF. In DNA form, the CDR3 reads TGTGCCATCAGAACGACTAGCGGGAGTGGGTCCTACAATGAGCAGTTCTTC.

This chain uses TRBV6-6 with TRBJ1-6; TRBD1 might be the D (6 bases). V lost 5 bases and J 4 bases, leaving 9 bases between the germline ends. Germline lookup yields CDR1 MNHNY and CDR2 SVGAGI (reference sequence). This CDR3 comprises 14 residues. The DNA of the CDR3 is TGTGCCAGCAGTACGGACAGTTATAATTCACCCCTCCACTTT. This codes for CASSTDSYNSPLHF.

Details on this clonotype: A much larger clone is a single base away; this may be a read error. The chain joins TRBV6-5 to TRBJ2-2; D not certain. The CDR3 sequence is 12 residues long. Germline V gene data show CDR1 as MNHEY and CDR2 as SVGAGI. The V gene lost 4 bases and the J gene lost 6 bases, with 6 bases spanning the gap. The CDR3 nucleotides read TGTGCCAGCAGTTCCAAGGCCGGGGAGCTGTTTTTT. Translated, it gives CASSSKAGELFF.

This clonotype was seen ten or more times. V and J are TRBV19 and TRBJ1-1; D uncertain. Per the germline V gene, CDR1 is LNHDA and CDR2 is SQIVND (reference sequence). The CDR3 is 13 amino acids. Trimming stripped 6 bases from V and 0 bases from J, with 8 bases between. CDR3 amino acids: CASSPFMNTEAFF. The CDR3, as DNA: TGTGCCAGTAGCCCCTTCATGAACACTGAAGCTTTCTTT.